Below are 9 T cell receptor beta chains sequenced from a single sample in a study of T cell responses to AZD1222 COVID-19 vaccine. Libraries were prepared by immunoSEQ multiplex PCR; TCRdb keeps only in-frame clonotypes and omits some of them. Among around 160,000 clones, 75% to 85% were seen once, and the ten largest hold around 4.1%. Specimen: peripheral blood, collected on day 0 of MenACWY control vaccination. Source of these receptors: an adult in good health.

This rearrangement joins TRBV19 to TRBJ1-1, with D possibly being TRBD1 (6 bases). The CDR3 runs 16 residues. The germline gives CDR1 LNHDA, CDR2 SQIVND (reference sequence). V lost 0 bases to trimming and J lost 1 base, with 12 bases between them. The CDR3 nucleotides read TGTGCCAGTAGTATAGATGACAGGACTACGAACACTGAAGCTTTCTTT. Translated, it gives CASSIDDRTTNTEAFF.

This clone was recorded only once. This chain connects TRBV11-3 to TRBJ1-6; D is ambiguous. Per germline, CDR1 SGHNT and CDR2 YENEEA. CDR3 length equals 13 residues. V was shortened by 0 bases and J by 10 bases, with 7 bases between the two germline ends. The CDR3: CASSLEGSSPLHF. The CDR3 DNA reads TGTGCCAGCAGCTTAGAGGGCAGCTCACCCCTCCACTTT. Complete variable domain (other parts from reference TRBV11-3 and TRBJ1-6): EAGVVQSPRYKIIEKKQPVAFWCNPISGHNTLYWYLQNLGQGPELLIRYENEEAVDDSQLPKDRFSAERLKGVDSTLKIQPAELGDSAVYLCASSLEGSSPLHFGNGTRLTVT.

This rearrangement joins TRBV29-1 to TRBJ1-5; 9 positions agree with TRBD1. Germline trimming cut 7 bases from V and 4 bases from J; bases unmatched to any gene: 8. Germline V CDR1 and CDR2: SQVTM, ANQGSEA. CDR3 size: 14 residues. CDR3 protein: CSAADRGLNQPQHF. As DNA, the CDR3 is TGCAGCGCTGCGGACAGGGGCCTGAATCAGCCCCAGCATTTT.

V is TRBV4-1 and J is TRBJ2-5, with D perhaps TRBD2 (6 bases). V was shortened by 4 bases and J by 4 bases, with 13 bases between the two germline ends. Per the germline V gene, CDR1 is MGHRA and CDR2 is YSYEKL. The length of the CDR3 is 14 residues. CDR3 loop: CASSLRDWGETQYF. CDR3 DNA: TGCGCCAGCAGCCTCCGGGACTGGGGAGAGACCCAGTACTTC.

The chain links TRBV5-1 to TRBJ2-2, with TRBD2 matching 9 bases. V was clipped by 5 bases and J by 2 bases; unmatched bases: 4. The CDR3 has 15 residues. CDR1 is SGHRS and CDR2 is YFSETQ in the germline V gene. DNA for the CDR3: TGCGCCAGCAGGATAGCGGGGGTAAACACCGGGGAGCTGTTTTTT. It yields the protein CASRIAGVNTGELFF.

This clone was counted a few times. This chain uses TRBV4-1 with TRBJ1-5, with a weak D call TRBD1 (5 bases). CDR1 and CDR2 (germline): MGHRA, YSYEKL. Trimming shortened V by 0 bases and J by 4 bases, and 10 bases separated the two germline ends. The CDR3 length is 15 residues. The CDR3 nucleotides are TGCGCCAGCAGCCAAGACGGACACTTTAATCAGCCCCAGCATTTT. Translation gives CASSQDGHFNQPQHF.

The rearrangement links TRBV7-9 to TRBJ1-6, with 8 bases that match TRBD1. This CDR3 has 15 residues. Losses at the gene ends were 5 bases for V and 7 bases for J; bases not matched to a gene: 7. Germline V lookup: CDR1 SEHNR, CDR2 FQNEAQ (reference sequence). The CDR3 loop is CASSLWTGRNSPLHF. The CDR3 nucleotides are TGTGCCAGCAGCCTCTGGACAGGGCGGAATTCACCCCTCCACTTT. The full variable domain, rest sourced from reference TRBV7-9 and TRBJ1-6, is DTGVSQNPRHKITKRGQNVTFRCDPISEHNRLYWYRQTLGQGPEFLTYFQNEAQLEKSRLLSDRFSAERPKGSFSTLEIQRTEQGDSAMYLCASSLWTGRNSPLHFGNGTRLTVT.

The chain joins TRBV5-1 to TRBJ2-3, with 8 bases that match TRBD1. CDR1 SGHRS and CDR2 YFSETQ come from the germline V gene. The trim removed 2 bases at V and 2 bases at J, leaving 4 bases unmatched. This CDR3 is 15 amino acids long. Here the CDR3 reads CASSFGDRHTDTQYF. The CDR3 DNA reads as TGCGCCAGCAGCTTTGGGGACAGGCACACAGATACGCAGTATTTT.

The chain combines TRBV11-1 with TRBJ1-4; D remains unclear. CDR1 is SGHAT, CDR2 FQDESV, per germline (reference sequence). The CDR3 has 14 residues. Trimming stripped 2 bases from V and 5 bases from J, with 9 bases between. This chain's CDR3 is CASSLRPGNEKLFF. CDR3 nucleotides: TGTGCCAGCAGCTTACGGCCAGGAAATGAAAAACTGTTTTTT.